The 29 T cell receptor beta chains presented below share a single source sample, sequenced in a study of vaccination effects on CD4 cells after COVID-19. These receptors are not linked to any known antigen. With the ViraFEST assay, the study expanded antigen-specific CD4+ T cells using viral peptide pools, then sequenced them. The culture ran for around nine days before CD4+ T cells were isolated. Either the BNT162b2 or mRNA-1273 vaccine was given to participants in two doses. Here immunoSEQ multiplex PCR was the method, and the copy in TCRdb shows in-frame clones only, minus some. The sample holds tens of thousands of clones, roughly four fifths seen once. Sequencing was performed on CD4+ T cells from PBMCs cultured with HCoV-229E spike peptides, taken after COVID-19 vaccination. The receptors derive from a human donor who received a COVID-19 vaccine.

This chain joins TRBV6-5 and TRBJ2-5; TRBD2 aligns across 10 bases. Germline CDR1 and CDR2: MNHEY and SVGAGI. This CDR3 contains 15 residues. Trimming at V came to 4 bases and at J to 5 bases, leaving 7 bases not matched to a gene. CDR3 nucleotide sequence: TGTGCCAGCAGTTCCCTTAGCGGGGGGAGGGAGACCCAGTACTTC. Translating it yields CASSSLSGGRETQYF.

This clone was detected a few times. V and J are TRBV3-1 (or the pseudogene TRBV3-2) and TRBJ2-7; TRBD2 agrees at 9 bases. CDR3 length equals 14 residues. The V gene's germline CDR1 is LGHDT and CDR2 YNNKEL (reference sequence). Germline trimming cut 3 bases from V and 5 bases from J; bases unmatched to any gene: 5. The CDR3: CASSQSGGKNEQYF. In nucleotides, the CDR3 is TGTGCCAGCAGCCAGAGCGGGGGGAAGAACGAGCAGTACTTC.

The genes are TRBV19 and TRBJ2-7; D is perhaps TRBD2 (7 bases). The length of the CDR3 is 15 residues. The V gene lost 1 base and the J gene lost 3 bases, with 13 bases spanning the gap. The germline V gene encodes CDR1 LNHDA and CDR2 SQIVND (reference sequence). The CDR3 region is CASSIVHGGLYEQYF. The CDR3 DNA is TGTGCCAGTAGTATAGTGCACGGGGGGCTCTACGAGCAGTACTTC.

This clone showed up just a few times. This sequence joins TRBV6-1 and TRBJ1-2; D unclear. This CDR3 contains 14 residues. Between the trimmed V and J ends, which lost 3 bases and 7 bases, there was a span of 15 bases. Germline lookup yields CDR1 MNHNS and CDR2 SASEGT. DNA for the CDR3: TGTGCCAGCAGTGAGGAGGGCAGGTTCCGTGGCTACACCTTC. It encodes CASSEEGRFRGYTF.

The genes are TRBV19 and TRBJ1-2; D is uncertain. V dropped 8 bases and J dropped 2 bases, with 15 bases sitting between them. Germline CDR1 and CDR2: LNHDA and SQIVND (reference sequence). The CDR3 loop spans 14 amino acids. The CDR3 region has the DNA TGTGCCAGTCGCTCCCGGGATCCCAACTATGGCTACACCTTC. Translation: CASRSRDPNYGYTF.

The chain has TRBV29-1 and TRBJ1-1; perhaps TRBD1 as D (6 bases). V gave up 6 bases and J gave up 1 base, with 18 bases separating them. The CDR3 is 15 amino acids. CDR1 is SQVTM, CDR2 ANQGSEA, per germline. The CDR3 DNA is TGCAGCGTCTCAGGGGCCTCCGCCACGAACACTGAAGCTTTCTTT. Translation: CSVSGASATNTEAFF.

The rearrangement joins TRBV12-5 to TRBJ1-2, with D unresolved. CDR1 and CDR2 from the germline V gene are LGHNT and FRNRAP. Deletions cut 0 bases from V and 5 bases from J, with 16 bases between. The CDR3 spans 16 residues. The DNA for the CDR3 is TGTGCTAGTGGTTTGGTAGTGTCGGGAGTACCTTATGGCTACACCTTC. Residues: CASGLVVSGVPYGYTF. The variable domain in full, completed from reference TRBV12-5 and TRBJ1-2, reads DARVTQTPRHKVTEMGQEVTMRCQPILGHNTVFWYRQTMMQGLELLAYFRNRAPLDDSGMPKDRFSAEMPDATLATLKIQPSEPRDSAVYFCASGLVVSGVPYGYTFGSGTRLTVV.

The rearrangement joins TRBV15 to TRBJ2-5; TRBD1 matches at 10 bases. The CDR3 is made up of 14 amino acids. CDR1 and CDR2 (germline): LNHNV, YYDKDF (reference sequence). With V trimmed by 0 bases and J by 7 bases, 2 bases remained unmatched. Written as DNA, the CDR3 is TGTGCCACCAGCAGAGATCGGACAGGGGGGACCCAGTACTTC. Amino acid sequence: CATSRDRTGGTQYF.

This chain joins TRBV3-1 (or the pseudogene TRBV3-2) and TRBJ1-2; 7 bases align to TRBD1. Germline trimming cut 7 bases from V and 8 bases from J; bases unmatched to any gene: 13. The germline gives CDR1 LGHDT, CDR2 YNNKEL (reference sequence). The CDR3 totals 14 residues. The CDR3 DNA is TGTGCCAGCACCGAAACACCGACAGGGCGAGGCTACACCTTC. It yields the protein CASTETPTGRGYTF.

In its sample, this clone was seen once. This chain links TRBV5-6 with TRBJ2-3, with D perhaps TRBD1 or TRBD2 (6 bases each). This CDR3 is built from 15 residues. Germline V gene sequence: CDR1 SGHDT, CDR2 YYEEEE. Trimming removed 0 bases from V and 4 bases from J, with 12 bases in between. CDR3: CASSLVRGLSDTQYF. The DNA of the CDR3 is TGTGCCAGCAGCTTGGTCCGGGGGCTCTCAGATACGCAGTATTTT.

V gene TRBV19 combines with J gene TRBJ2-3; 7 bases are a match to TRBD1. There are 18 residues in the CDR3. Germline V gives CDR1 LNHDA, CDR2 SQIVND (reference sequence). The J segment lost 3 bases and the V segment lost 1 base, leaving 13 bases of the junction unmatched. The CDR3 nucleotides are TGTGCCAGTAGTATAGCTTCAACGGGGACAGTGGGGACAGATACGCAGTATTTT. It encodes CASSIASTGTVGTDTQYF.

This chain joins TRBV30 and TRBJ1-5; 7 nucleotides match TRBD1. Germline V gives CDR1 GTSNPN, CDR2 SVGIG (reference sequence). Trimming took 0 bases from V and 3 from J; bases not matched to a gene: 14. The CDR3 spans 18 residues. The CDR3 protein is CAWSVKPLRGQINQPQHF. The CDR3, as DNA: TGTGCCTGGAGTGTAAAACCCCTGCGGGGACAGATCAATCAGCCCCAGCATTTT.

V and J are TRBV3-1 (or the pseudogene TRBV3-2) and TRBJ2-1, with D possibly called TRBD1 or TRBD2 (6 bases each). V lost 1 base to trimming and J lost 8 bases, with 15 bases between them. There are 15 residues in the CDR3. Per germline, CDR1 LGHDT and CDR2 YNNKEL (reference sequence). In nucleotides, the CDR3 is TGTGCCAGCAGCCAAGGTGGAGGGGGAGGTGATGAGCAGTTCTTC. Translation gives CASSQGGGGGDEQFF.

The gene calls are TRBV10-3 and TRBJ1-5; no clear D. Germline CDR1 ENHRY, CDR2 SYGVKD. V gave up 3 bases and J gave up 4 bases, with 10 bases separating them. The CDR3 totals 14 residues. DNA of the CDR3: TGTGCCATCAGTGACGAGATGCGGAATCAGCCCCAGCATTTT. Residues: CAISDEMRNQPQHF.

This clone was detected a few times. This chain connects TRBV3-1 (or the pseudogene TRBV3-2) to TRBJ2-1; D might be TRBD2 (6 bases). CDR1 LGHDT and CDR2 YNNKEL come from the germline V gene (reference sequence). Trimming pared 1 base from V and 7 bases from J, leaving 14 bases between. There are 15 residues in the CDR3. CDR3 loop: CASSQAGLANNEQFF. The CDR3, as DNA: TGTGCCAGCAGCCAAGCTGGGCTAGCGAATAATGAGCAGTTCTTC.

The V call is TRBV7-2, the J call TRBJ2-7; 9 bases match TRBD2. The CDR3 spans 14 residues. J lost 2 bases, V lost 6 bases, and 5 bases had no gene match. Germline values: CDR1 SGHTA, CDR2 FQGNSA. The CDR3: CASSRLAEPYEQYF. The CDR3 DNA sequence: TGTGCCAGCAGTCGACTAGCGGAGCCCTACGAGCAGTACTTC. The full variable domain, completed using reference TRBV7-2 and TRBJ2-7, is GAGVSQSPSNKVTEKGKDVELRCDPISGHTALYWYRQSLGQGLEFLIYFQGNSAPDKSGLPSDRFSAERTGGSVSTLTIQRTQQEDSAVYLCASSRLAEPYEQYFGPGTRLTVT.

This clone showed up just a few times. V is TRBV10-1 and J is TRBJ2-3; D is undetermined. The CDR3 totals 13 residues. Germline-derived CDR1 and CDR2 are WNHNN and SYGVQD (reference sequence). Trimming left V 4 bases short and J 2 bases short, with 7 bases between. The DNA of the CDR3 is TGCGCCAGCAGTGCGGCAGACACAGATACGCAGTATTTT. Translation: CASSAADTDTQYF.

The genes are TRBV7-7 and TRBJ2-5; 14 bases align to TRBD2. Unmatched junction bases numbered 7, after V lost 5 bases and J lost 5 bases. The CDR3 covers 16 residues. Per the germline V gene, CDR1 is SSHAT and CDR2 is FNYEAQ (reference sequence). CDR3 nucleotide sequence: TGTGCCAGCAGCCGCGGGACTAGCGGGAGAGGGGAGACCCAGTACTTC. This encodes CASSRGTSGRGETQYF.

The gene calls are TRBV11-2 and TRBJ2-4; D tentatively fits TRBD1 or TRBD2 (5 bases each). The CDR3 totals 16 residues. Germline-derived CDR1 and CDR2 are SGHAT and FQNNGV. V was clipped by 5 bases and J by 4 bases, with 18 bases between them. This CDR3 is CASSPRVGGGKNIQYF. CDR3 sequence (DNA): TGTGCCAGCAGCCCACGGGTCGGTGGGGGAAAAAACATTCAGTACTTC.

The rearrangement links TRBV5-1 to TRBJ2-6, with D unresolved. Germline CDR1 reads SGHRS; CDR2 reads YFSETQ. V lost 0 bases and J 2 bases, leaving 3 bases between the germline ends. CDR3 length: 14 residues. CDR3: CASSLGPGANVLTF. CDR3 coding DNA: TGCGCCAGCAGCTTGGGCCCTGGGGCCAACGTCCTGACTTTC. The complete variable domain, with remaining parts taken from reference TRBV5-1 and TRBJ2-6, reads KAGVTQTPRYLIKTRGQQVTLSCSPISGHRSVSWYQQTPGQGLQFLFEYFSETQRNKGNFPGRFSGRQFSNSRSEMNVSTLELGDSALYLCASSLGPGANVLTFGAGSRLTVL.

The V and J genes are TRBV6-5 and TRBJ1-4; 7 bases line up with TRBD1. J was trimmed by 0 bases and V by 4 bases; bases with no gene match: 5. The CDR3 spans 16 residues. The V gene's germline CDR1 is MNHEY and CDR2 SVGAGI. The CDR3, as DNA: TGTGCCAGCAGTTTGGACAGGTTTGCAACTAATGAAAAACTGTTTTTT. Translation: CASSLDRFATNEKLFF.

The chain joins TRBV11-2 to TRBJ1-2; weak D call: TRBD1 (5 bases). Germline V gene sequence: CDR1 SGHAT, CDR2 FQNNGV. This CDR3 region has 17 residues. The V and J ends lost 1 base and 5 bases respectively, with 20 bases between them. DNA for the CDR3: TGTGCCAGCAGCTTAGGGGGCCTGAGCCCTCCCCGGTATGGCTACACCTTC. It specifies CASSLGGLSPPRYGYTF. The entire variable domain, with the rest obtained from reference TRBV11-2 and TRBJ1-2, is as follows: EAGVAQSPRYKIIEKRQSVAFWCNPISGHATLYWYQQILGQGPKLLIQFQNNGVVDDSQLPKDRFSAERLKGVDSTLKIQPAKLEDSAVYLCASSLGGLSPPRYGYTFGSGTRLTVV.

This clone has just a few counts. The chain uses TRBV5-1 and TRBJ1-3; no clear D gene. The length of the CDR3 is 16 residues. Germline V CDR1 and CDR2: SGHRS, YFSETQ. V was clipped by 3 bases and J by 1 base, with 14 bases between them. The CDR3 spells CASSSNVIGSGNTIYF. The CDR3 DNA sequence: TGCGCCAGCAGCTCGAATGTGATAGGATCTGGAAACACCATATATTTT.

The chain couples TRBV18 to TRBJ1-1; D not certain. CDR3 length: 14 residues. The V end lost 5 bases, the J end lost 1 base, and 11 bases lay between the germline ends. Germline CDR1 reads KGHSH; CDR2 reads LQKENI. DNA for the CDR3: TGTGCCAGCTCATCGACGCAGAGGAACACTGAAGCTTTCTTT. Protein sequence: CASSSTQRNTEAFF. Looking up the rest from reference TRBV18 and TRBJ1-1 gives the full variable domain: NAGVMQNPRHLVRRRGQEARLRCSPMKGHSHVYWYRQLPEEGLKFMVYLQKENIIDESGMPKERFSAEFPKEGPSILRIQQVVRGDSAAYFCASSSTQRNTEAFFGQGTRLTVV.

The chain combines TRBV9 with TRBJ2-1, with 9 bases identical to TRBD1. J was trimmed by 8 bases and V by 0 bases; bases with no gene match: 9. CDR1 and CDR2 (germline): SGDLS, YYNGEE. The CDR3 sequence is 16 residues long. The DNA for the CDR3 is TGTGCCAGCAGCGTAGTAGGCACAGGGGGCCTCGATGAGCAGTTCTTC. Protein product: CASSVVGTGGLDEQFF.

This clone was picked up one time. The rearrangement uses TRBV18 and TRBJ1-1; D gene ambiguous. The CDR3 loop spans 17 amino acids. V lost 3 bases, J lost 0 bases, and 17 bases lay in between. Germline CDR1 is KGHSH and CDR2 is LQKENI. The CDR3 here is CASSPNDIVSLNTEAFF. The CDR3 DNA reads as TGTGCCAGCTCACCCAATGATATTGTTTCCCTGAACACTGAAGCTTTCTTT.

This clone was picked up one time. The genes are TRBV5-1 and TRBJ2-2, with a possible D match to TRBD2 (5 bases). CDR1 and CDR2 (germline): SGHRS, YFSETQ. The CDR3 runs 12 residues. Trimming shortened V by 5 bases and J by 8 bases, and 10 bases separated the two germline ends. The CDR3 DNA is TGCGCCAGCAGGAACGGGGAGGGGGAGCTGTTTTTT. Residues: CASRNGEGELFF.

V and J are TRBV4-2 and TRBJ2-7; 7 nucleotides align to TRBD2. This CDR3 contains 14 residues. CDR1 is LGHNA, CDR2 YNFKEQ, per germline. Germline trimming cut 1 base from V and 0 bases from J; bases unmatched to any gene: 0. As DNA, the CDR3 is TGTGCCAGCAGCCAAGGGGACTACTCCTACGAGCAGTACTTC. Translated, it gives CASSQGDYSYEQYF.

CDR3 sequence: CASSLREGTEAFF. For the CDR3, the DNA is TGTGCCAGCAGCCTCAGGGAGGGCACTGAAGCTTTCTTT. This chain joins TRBV3-1 (or the pseudogene TRBV3-2) and TRBJ1-1, with a tentative D call TRBD1 (5 bases). This CDR3 has 13 residues. Trimming cost V 4 bases and J 4 bases, with 10 bases left between them. Germline loops: CDR1 LGHDT, CDR2 YNNKEL (reference sequence).